This T cell receptor (beta chain) is from a study of cytomegalovirus exposure and HLA in healthy donors. Whole-study findings and limits: Usually a TCR sequence was rare, but some public TCRs were found in many donors.

13 Jbeta primers and 60 Vbeta primers were used for the PCR. Here immunoSEQ multiplex PCR was the method, and the copy in TCRdb shows in-frame clones only, minus some. The table records a few hundred thousand clones, roughly four fifths of them present only once. Comment on this clone: Its antigen is not known. Other DNA sequences in the same sample also yield this CDR3.

The source of this sequence is a woman aged 40 to 50 in good health and CMV-seronegative. Sequencing input: PBMCs.

CDR3 amino acids: CASSSGTGTYEQYF. The CDR3 coding sequence is TGCGCCAGCAGTTCCGGGACAGGGACCTACGAGCAGTACTTC. The V call is TRBV5-1, the J call TRBJ2-7; TRBD1 matches 9 bases. This CDR3 is 14 amino acids long. Germline V CDR1 and CDR2: SGHRS, YFSETQ. Germline trimming cut 5 bases from V and 2 bases from J; bases unmatched to any gene: 5.